The 4 T cell receptor beta chains given below trace back to one sample, sequenced in a study of blood T cells in healthy people across ages. The use of a sample-barcoded 5' primer and a J-beta primer mix characterized a second PCR of 7 to 11 cycles. Each CDR3 protein is one row after TCRdb ran MiXCR on the 5' RACE reads. The sample comprises about 1.8 million distinct CDR3 sequences, roughly 49% of which are singletons, and 2.1% rests with the top ten. The sample taken for sequencing was blood. These receptors were collected from a middle-aged woman in good health.

Here the CDR3 DNA reads TGTGCCAGCACCCTGTCGGGACAGGGGCTAGATACGCAGTATTTT. The encoded protein is CASTLSGQGLDTQYF. The gene calls are TRBV28 and TRBJ2-3; 10 positions agree with TRBD1. There are 15 residues in the CDR3. The germline gives CDR1 MDHEN, CDR2 SYDVKM. V was pared by 7 bases and J by 5 bases, with 9 bases of the junction left unmatched.

This chain links TRBV2 with TRBJ2-3; D not resolved. With 4 bases removed from V and 6 bases from J, the gap between germline ends came to 11 bases. This CDR3 is 13 amino acids long. CDR1 SNHLY and CDR2 FYNNEI come from the germline V gene. The chain's CDR3 is CASSGADGDTQYF. As DNA, the CDR3 is TGTGCCAGCAGTGGGGCAGACGGGGATACGCAGTATTTT. The whole variable domain, filled in from reference TRBV2 and TRBJ2-3, reads EPEVTQTPSHQVTQMGQEVILRCVPISNHLYFYWYRQILGQKVEFLVSFYNNEISEKSEIFDDQFSVERPDGSNFTLKIRSTKLEDSAMYFCASSGADGDTQYFGPGTRLTVL.

The V gene is TRBV12-3 or TRBV12-4, the J gene TRBJ1-4, with no clear D. This CDR3 region has 13 residues. V lost 6 bases, J lost 7 bases, and 12 bases lay in between. CDR3 in DNA: TGTGCCAGCAGCGTCCGGTGGGGTGAAAAACTGTTTTTT. This gives the protein CASSVRWGEKLFF.

This clonotype was seen a few times. A read error is possible here, since a much larger clone lies one base away. V and J are TRBV7-9 and TRBJ2-5, with 7 bases aligning to TRBD1. The germline gives CDR1 SEHNR, CDR2 FQNEAQ (reference sequence). The CDR3 length is 13 residues. V lost 1 base, J lost 5 bases, and 1 base stayed unmatched. CDR3 nucleotide sequence: TGTGCCAGCAGCTTAGAGACAGGGGAGACCCAGTACTTC. It is translated as CASSLETGETQYF.